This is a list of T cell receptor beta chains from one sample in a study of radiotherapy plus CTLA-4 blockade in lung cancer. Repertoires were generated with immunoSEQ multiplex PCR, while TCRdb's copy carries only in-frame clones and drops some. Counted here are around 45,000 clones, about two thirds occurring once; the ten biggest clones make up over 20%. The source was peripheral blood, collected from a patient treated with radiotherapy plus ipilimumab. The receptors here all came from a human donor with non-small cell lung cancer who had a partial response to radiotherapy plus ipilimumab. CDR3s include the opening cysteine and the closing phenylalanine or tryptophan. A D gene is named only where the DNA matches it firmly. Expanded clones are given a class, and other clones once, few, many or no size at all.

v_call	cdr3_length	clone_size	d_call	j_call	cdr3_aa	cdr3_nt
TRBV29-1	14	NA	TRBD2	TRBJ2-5	CSVEARTGRETQYF	TGCAGCGTTGAAGCAAGAACCGGGAGGGAGACCCAGTACTTC
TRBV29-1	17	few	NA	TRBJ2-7	CSVEASYRTEGSYEQYF	TGCAGCGTTGAAGCAAGTTATCGGACAGAGGGCTCCTACGAGCAGTACTTC
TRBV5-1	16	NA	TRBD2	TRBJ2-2	CASSFLGLADTGELFF	TGCGCCAGCAGCTTCTTAGGACTAGCGGATACCGGGGAGCTGTTTTTT
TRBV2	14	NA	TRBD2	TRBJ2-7	CASSPSGRAYEQYF	TGTGCCAGCAGCCCTAGCGGGAGGGCCTACGAGCAGTACTTC
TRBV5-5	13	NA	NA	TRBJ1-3	CASSSAAGNTIYF	TGTGCCAGCAGCTCTGCGGCTGGAAACACCATATATTTT
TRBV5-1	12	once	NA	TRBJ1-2	CASSLDRDGYTF	TGCGCCAGCAGCTTGGACAGGGATGGCTACACCTTC
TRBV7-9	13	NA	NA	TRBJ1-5	CASSFGVNQPQHF	TGTGCCAGCAGCTTCGGGGTAAATCAGCCCCAGCATTTT
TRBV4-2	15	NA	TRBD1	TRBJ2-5	CASSLLGGLQETQYF	TGTGCCAGCAGCCTCCTAGGGGGCTTGCAAGAGACCCAGTACTTC
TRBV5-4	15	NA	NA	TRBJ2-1	CASSLDPGGLDEQFF	TGTGCCAGCAGCTTGGACCCAGGGGGGTTGGATGAGCAGTTCTTC
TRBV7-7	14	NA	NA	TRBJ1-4	CASSFTGRDEKLFF	TGTGCTAGCAGCTTCACAGGGAGGGATGAAAAACTGTTTTTT
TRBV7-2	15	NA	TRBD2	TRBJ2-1	CASSSSGGQNNEQFF	TGTGCCAGCAGCTCTAGCGGGGGCCAAAACAATGAGCAGTTCTTC
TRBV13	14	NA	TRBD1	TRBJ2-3	CASSSLRARGKVYF	TGTGCCAGCAGCTCCCTCCGGGCCAGGGGGAAGGTGTATTTT
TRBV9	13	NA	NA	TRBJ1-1	CASSVGVKTEAFF	TGTGCCAGCAGCGTCGGGGTAAAGACTGAAGCTTTCTTT
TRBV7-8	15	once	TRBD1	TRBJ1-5	CASSLSTGGGQPQHF	TGTGCCAGCAGCTTGTCCACAGGGGGAGGTCAGCCCCAGCATTTT
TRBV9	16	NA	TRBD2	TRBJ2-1	CASSEGTSGDLREQFF	TGTGCCAGCAGCGAGGGGACTAGCGGGGATTTGCGTGAGCAGTTCTTC
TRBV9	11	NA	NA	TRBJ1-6	CASSSIGTLHF	TGTGCCAGCAGCTCAATCGGGACCCTCCACTTT
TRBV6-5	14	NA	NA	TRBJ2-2	CASKRQGGTGELFF	TGTGCCAGCAAGAGACAGGGAGGCACCGGGGAGCTGTTTTTT
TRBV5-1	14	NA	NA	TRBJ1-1	CASSYQGLNTEAFF	TGCGCCAGCAGCTACCAGGGGTTGAACACTGAAGCTTTCTTT
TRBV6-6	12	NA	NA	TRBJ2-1	CASRGQGNEQFF	TGTGCCAGCAGGGGCCAGGGGAATGAGCAGTTCTTC
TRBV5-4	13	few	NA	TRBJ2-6	CASSRAGANVLTF	TGTGCCAGCAGCAGAGCAGGGGCCAACGTCCTGACTTTC
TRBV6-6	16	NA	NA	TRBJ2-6	CASSTRRSSGANVLTF	TGTGCCAGCAGTACACGACGGAGCTCTGGGGCCAACGTCCTGACTTTC
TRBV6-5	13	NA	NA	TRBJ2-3	CASGRDWTDTQYF	TGTGCCAGCGGGCGGGATTGGACAGATACGCAGTATTTT
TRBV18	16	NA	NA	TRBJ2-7	CASSQDQLGSSYEQYF	TGTGCCAGCTCCCAAGATCAATTGGGGAGCTCCTACGAGCAGTACTTC
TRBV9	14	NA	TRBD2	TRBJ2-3	CASSVATSGDTQYF	TGTGCCAGCAGCGTAGCGACTAGCGGAGATACGCAGTATTTT
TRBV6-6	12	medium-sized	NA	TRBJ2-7	CASSSDSYEQYF	TGTGCCAGCAGTTCCGACTCGTACGAGCAGTACTTC
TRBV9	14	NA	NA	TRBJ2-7	CASSPGTGSYEQYF	TGTGCCAGCAGTCCCGGGACTGGCTCATACGAGCAGTACTTC
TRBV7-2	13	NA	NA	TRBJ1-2	CASSVQDNYGYTF	TGTGCCAGCAGCGTTCAGGATAACTATGGCTACACCTTC
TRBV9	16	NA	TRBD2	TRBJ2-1	CASSVESSGRPGEQFF	TGTGCCAGCAGCGTAGAATCCAGCGGGAGGCCAGGAGAGCAGTTCTTC
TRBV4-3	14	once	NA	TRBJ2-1	CASSQDTGYNEQFF	TGCGCCAGCAGCCAAGACACGGGTTACAATGAGCAGTTCTTC
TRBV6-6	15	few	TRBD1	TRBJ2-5	CASSNRLGQQETQYF	TGTGCCAGCAGCAACAGGCTGGGACAGCAAGAGACCCAGTACTTC
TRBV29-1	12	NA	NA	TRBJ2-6	CSVDTGANVLTF	TGCAGCGTTGATACTGGGGCCAACGTCCTGACTTTC
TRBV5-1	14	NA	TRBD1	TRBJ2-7	CASSPTGPSYEQYF	TGCGCCAGCAGCCCGACAGGGCCCTCCTACGAGCAGTACTTC
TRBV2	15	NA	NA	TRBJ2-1	CASRVDTSPYNEQFF	TGTGCCAGCAGAGTGGACACGTCACCCTACAATGAGCAGTTCTTC
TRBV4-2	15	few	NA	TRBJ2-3	CASSPLGGSTDTQYF	TGTGCCAGCAGCCCCCTCGGGGGAAGCACAGATACGCAGTATTTT
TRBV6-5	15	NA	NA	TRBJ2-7	CASLPQQGLSSEQYF	TGTGCCAGCCTCCCTCAACAGGGATTGTCAAGCGAGCAGTACTTC
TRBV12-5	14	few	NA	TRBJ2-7	CASGPGTQAYEQYF	TGTGCTAGTGGTCCCGGGACTCAAGCCTACGAGCAGTACTTC
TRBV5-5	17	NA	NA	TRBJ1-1	CASRLEGGAEKDTEAFF	TGTGCCAGCAGGCTCGAAGGGGGGGCAGAAAAAGACACTGAAGCTTTCTTT
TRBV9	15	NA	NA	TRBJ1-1	CASSGGSISNTEAFF	TGTGCCAGCAGCGGAGGCAGTATTTCAAACACTGAAGCTTTCTTT
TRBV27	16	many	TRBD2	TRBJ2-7	CASSFHGGGGDYEQYF	TGTGCCAGCAGTTTCCACGGGGGTGGGGGGGACTACGAGCAGTACTTC
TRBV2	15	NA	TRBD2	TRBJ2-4	CASRASGPQRNIQYF	TGTGCCAGCAGGGCTAGCGGTCCCCAACGGAACATTCAGTACTTC
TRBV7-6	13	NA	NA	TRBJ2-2	CASSPLNTGELFF	TGTGCCAGCAGTCCACTGAACACCGGGGAGCTGTTTTTT
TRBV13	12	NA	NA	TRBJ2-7	CASSQGGDEQYF	TGTGCCAGCAGCCAAGGGGGGGACGAGCAGTACTTC
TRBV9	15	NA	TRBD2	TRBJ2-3	CASSASGGITDTQYF	TGTGCCAGCAGCGCGAGCGGGGGGATAACAGATACGCAGTATTTT
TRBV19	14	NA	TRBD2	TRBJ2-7	CASSTAAGPYEQYF	TGTGCCAGTAGTACCGCAGCGGGGCCCTACGAGCAGTACTTC
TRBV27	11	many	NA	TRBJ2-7	CASGGGGEQYF	TGTGCCAGCGGCGGTGGAGGCGAGCAGTACTTC
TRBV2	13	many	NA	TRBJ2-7	CASSGDRLYEQYF	TGTGCCAGCAGTGGAGACAGGCTGTACGAGCAGTACTTC
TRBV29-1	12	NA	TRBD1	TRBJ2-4	CSATGGADIQYF	TGCAGCGCAACAGGGGGTGCGGACATTCAGTACTTC
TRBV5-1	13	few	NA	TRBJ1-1	CASSRPGNTEAFF	TGCGCCAGCAGCCGGCCAGGGAACACTGAAGCTTTCTTT
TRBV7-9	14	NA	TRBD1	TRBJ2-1	CASSGRDRGYEQFF	TGTGCCAGCAGCGGCCGGGACAGGGGGTATGAGCAGTTCTTC
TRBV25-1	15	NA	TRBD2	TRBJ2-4	CASSESGTSGYIQYF	TGTGCCAGCAGTGAGTCCGGGACTAGCGGATACATTCAGTACTTC